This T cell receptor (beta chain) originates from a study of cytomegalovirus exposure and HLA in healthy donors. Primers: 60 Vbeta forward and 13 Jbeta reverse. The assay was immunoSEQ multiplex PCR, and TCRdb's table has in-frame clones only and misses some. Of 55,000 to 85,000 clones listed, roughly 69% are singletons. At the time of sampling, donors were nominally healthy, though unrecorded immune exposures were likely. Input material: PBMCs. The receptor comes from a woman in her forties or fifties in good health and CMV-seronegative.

The CDR3 here is CASSYGLAGGVEQYF. Written as DNA, the CDR3 is TGCGCCAGCAGCTACGGACTAGCGGGAGGGGTCGAGCAGTACTTC. This chain joins TRBV5-1 and TRBJ2-5; 15 bases agree with TRBD2. The J call may not be correct, given that the DNA end is closer to TRBJ2-7. The CDR3 loop spans 15 amino acids. Germline values: CDR1 SGHRS, CDR2 YFSETQ.